This is a list of T cell receptor beta chains from one sample in a study of T cells in pancreatic ductal adenocarcinoma. Data came from immunoSEQ multiplex PCR; TCRdb stores just in-frame clones and leaves some out. The sample has approximately 97,000 clones; 90% to 95% are singletons. The sequenced material came from PBMCs. All receptors derive from a human donor with pancreatic ductal adenocarcinoma. Both conserved end residues are part of each CDR3. D genes are given only for firm matches. Where a row states a size, it is once, few, many or the class of an expanded clone; other rows omit it.

CDR3nt	CDR3aa	v_gene	abundance	d_gene	j_gene	len
TGCGCCAGCAGCCAAGATCACGGGGGACAGATAACGCAGTATTTT	CASSQDHGGQITQYF	TRBV4-1	.	.	TRBJ2-3	15
TGCGCCAGCAGCTTTGGGGGACTCTATGGCTACACCTTC	CASSFGGLYGYTF	TRBV5-1	.	.	TRBJ1-2	13
TGTGCCAGCAGCCCTCAGGTTGGGACTAGCGTCTACGAGCAGTACTTC	CASSPQVGTSVYEQYF	TRBV5-4	.	TRBD2	TRBJ2-7	16
TGTGCCAGCAGCTCCCAGGGTAAGGAGACCCAGTACTTC	CASSSQGKETQYF	TRBV5-4	.	.	TRBJ2-5	13
TGCGCCAGCAGCCGTCGGTCGAGCGGGAGTTTCCAAGAGACCCAGTACTTC	CASSRRSSGSFQETQYF	TRBV5-1	once	TRBD2	TRBJ2-5	17
TGTGCCTGGAGTGTACTCGGGGATACGCAGTATTTT	CAWSVLGDTQYF	TRBV30	.	.	TRBJ2-3	12
TGTGCCAGCAGCTTAGGGGGGTCAGGGGTAGGTCGGAATGAGCAGTTCTTC	CASSLGGSGVGRNEQFF	TRBV11-2	.	.	TRBJ2-1	17
TGTGCCAGCAGCACACCCAGGTGGTCCCAGTACTTC	CASSTPRWSQYF	TRBV28	.	.	TRBJ2-5	12
TGTGCCAGCAGGCCACAGGGGCTAACAGATACGCAGTATTTT	CASRPQGLTDTQYF	TRBV6-5	.	TRBD1	TRBJ2-3	14
TGCGCCAGCAGCTACCGGGACAGGGGGCCGGAGACGTATGGCTACACCTTC	CASSYRDRGPETYGYTF	TRBV5-1	.	TRBD1	TRBJ1-2	17
TGTGCCAGCAACCTTTCCGGGACTAGCTTTAGGGAGCAGTACTTC	CASNLSGTSFREQYF	TRBV6-1	.	TRBD2	TRBJ2-7	15
TGTGCCAGCCACAGGGGGGGGACAGATACGCAGTATTTT	CASHRGGTDTQYF	TRBV6-5	.	.	TRBJ2-3	13
TGTGCCAGCAGCTTAGGGACAGAAGAGACCCAGTACTTC	CASSLGTEETQYF	TRBV7-3	.	TRBD1	TRBJ2-5	13
TGCAGCGTTGAAGTGAGTCAGGGCGTCGGCGGGGAGCTGTTTTTT	CSVEVSQGVGGELFF	TRBV29-1	.	.	TRBJ2-2	15
TGTGCCAGCAGCCTCGACGGAAACGGCGGTGAGCAGTTCTTC	CASSLDGNGGEQFF	TRBV7-3	.	.	TRBJ2-1	14
TGTGCCAGCGACCGCACAGGGAATATGAACACCGGGGAGCTGTTTTTT	CASDRTGNMNTGELFF	TRBV19	.	.	TRBJ2-2	16
TGTGCCAGCTCACCAAAGTACCAGGGGAACACCGGGGAGCTGTTTTTT	CASSPKYQGNTGELFF	TRBV18	.	.	TRBJ2-2	16
TGTGCCAGCAGTTTCTCGGGTTCCGTAGAGTCAGATACGCAGTATTTT	CASSFSGSVESDTQYF	TRBV27	.	.	TRBJ2-3	16
TGTGCCTGGAGTCGACAGGGCTATCAGGCTTTCTTT	CAWSRQGYQAFF	TRBV30	.	TRBD1	TRBJ1-1	12
TGTGCCAGCAGCTTATACCGAGGAGCGGGAGGGGAGACCCAGTACTTC	CASSLYRGAGGETQYF	TRBV7-2	.	TRBD2	TRBJ2-5	16
TGTGCCAGCAGCTTTCTGAGCGGTCGTTTTAACGAGCAGTACTTC	CASSFLSGRFNEQYF	TRBV11-2	.	.	TRBJ2-7	15
TGTGCCAGCAGCTTACTAGCGGGAGTTTACAATGAGCAGTTCTTC	CASSLLAGVYNEQFF	TRBV11-2	.	TRBD2	TRBJ2-1	15
TGCGCCAGCAGGGCAATAGCGGGAGACACAGATACGCAGTATTTT	CASRAIAGDTDTQYF	TRBV4-3	.	TRBD2	TRBJ2-3	15
TGTGCCAGCTCACCGCGCCCCCAGGGGTTCGATACGCAGTATTTT	CASSPRPQGFDTQYF	TRBV18	.	.	TRBJ2-3	15
TGTGCCAGCAGCAGCAGTCAGGGATTAAATGGCTACACCTTC	CASSSSQGLNGYTF	TRBV9	.	.	TRBJ1-2	14
TGTGCCAGCGGGAGGAGGGGCAGTCCCGCGCGGGACACAGATACGCAGTATTTT	CASGRRGSPARDTDTQYF	TRBV27	.	.	TRBJ2-3	18
TGCAGCGTTAAAAGGACAGGGCTGTCCGGGGAGCTGTTTTTT	CSVKRTGLSGELFF	TRBV29-1	.	TRBD1	TRBJ2-2	14
TGTGCCAGCACGTTCCGGCGGATCTATGGCTACACCTTC	CASTFRRIYGYTF	TRBV2	.	.	TRBJ1-2	13
TGTGCCAGCGGGGGACTAAGGGGCGGGGAGCTGTTTTTT	CASGGLRGGELFF	TRBV2	.	TRBD2	TRBJ2-2	13
TGTGCCAGCGCACATGGGAAAAGAGCGGGATTCGATGAGCAGTTCTTC	CASAHGKRAGFDEQFF	TRBV5-6	.	TRBD2	TRBJ2-1	16
TGTGCCAGCAGCTTCATCGGGGGAACGGGCGGGGAGCTGTTTTTT	CASSFIGGTGGELFF	TRBV7-3	.	.	TRBJ2-2	15
TGTGCCAGCAGTGTGGGGCATGAGCAGTTCTTC	CASSVGHEQFF	TRBV2	.	.	TRBJ2-1	11
TGTGCCTGGAGTGGCGCAGGGGCGGTCGAGCAGTACTTC	CAWSGAGAVEQYF	TRBV30	.	.	TRBJ2-7	13
TGTGCCAGCAGCTTAGGGCTAGCGAGCGATGAGCAGTTCTTC	CASSLGLASDEQFF	TRBV7-9	.	.	TRBJ2-1	14
TGTGCCACCCGGACAGAGGTGGGCTCCTACAATGAGCAGTTCTTC	CATRTEVGSYNEQFF	TRBV4-2	.	.	TRBJ2-1	15
TGTGCCAGCAGCGTGTACACCGGGACAGGGGGCATCGATACGCAGTATTTT	CASSVYTGTGGIDTQYF	TRBV7-3	.	TRBD1	TRBJ2-3	17
TGTGCCAGCACCCGTGGAGGGATCTATGGCTACACCTTC	CASTRGGIYGYTF	TRBV9	.	.	TRBJ1-2	13
TGTGCCAGCAGCTTAGGCCATCCACGAGTAGCGGGAGGGGCATTGCACGAGCAGTACTTC	CASSLGHPRVAGGALHEQYF	TRBV13	.	TRBD2	TRBJ2-7	20
TGTGCCAGCAGCCCACAGGACCCTTCCTACGAGCAGTACTTC	CASSPQDPSYEQYF	TRBV7-2	few	.	TRBJ2-7	14
TGTGCCTGGGCGGCCACCCAGGGTGCCTTGAACACTGAAGCTTTCTTT	CAWAATQGALNTEAFF	TRBV30	.	.	TRBJ1-1	16
TGTGCCAGCAGTACAAGCGGGAGCGGGACAGATACGCAGTATTTT	CASSTSGSGTDTQYF	TRBV2	.	TRBD2	TRBJ2-3	15
TGCGCCAGCAACCTCCTAGCGTCCGCGAACACCGGGGAGCTGTTTTTT	CASNLLASANTGELFF	TRBV10-2	.	.	TRBJ2-2	16